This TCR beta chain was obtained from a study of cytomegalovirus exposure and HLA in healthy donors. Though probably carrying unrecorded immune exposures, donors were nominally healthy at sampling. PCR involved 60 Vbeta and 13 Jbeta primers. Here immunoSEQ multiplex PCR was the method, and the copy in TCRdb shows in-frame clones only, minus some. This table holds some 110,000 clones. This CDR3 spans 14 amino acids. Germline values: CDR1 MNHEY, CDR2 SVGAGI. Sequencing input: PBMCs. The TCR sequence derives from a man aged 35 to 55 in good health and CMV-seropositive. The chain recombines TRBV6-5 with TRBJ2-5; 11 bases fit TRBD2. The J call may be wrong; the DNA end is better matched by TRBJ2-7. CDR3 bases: TGTGCCAGCAGGGATAGCGGGAGGGACTACGAGCAGTACTTC. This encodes CASRDSGRDYEQYF.